This passage covers 30 T cell receptor beta chains from one sample sequenced in a study of control samples from healthy donors and cancer patients. Produced via immunoSEQ multiplex PCR; TCRdb's table is partial and in-frame only. The table lists 150,000 or so clones, just under 95% of them singletons. The sample consisted of PBMCs. These receptors were obtained from a man aged 60 to 69 with colorectal cancer.

V gene TRBV19 combines with J gene TRBJ2-1; the D is unclear. The V gene's germline CDR1 is LNHDA and CDR2 SQIVND (reference sequence). CDR3 size: 17 residues. V shed 3 bases and J shed 3 bases, with 18 bases lying between them. The DNA for the CDR3 is TGTGCCAGTAGTATTGGCGCAGAAAGCTGGGGCTACAATGAGCAGTTCTTC. This codes for CASSIGAESWGYNEQFF. Full variable domain (missing parts from reference TRBV19 and TRBJ2-1): DGGITQSPKYLFRKEGQNVTLSCEQNLNHDAMYWYRQDPGQGLRLIYYSQIVNDFQKGDIAEGYSVSREKKESFPLTVTSAQKNPTAFYLCASSIGAESWGYNEQFFGPGTRLTVL.

A remark on this clone: At one end, the junction sequence differs from germline, possibly due to a read error. The chain has TRBV29-1 and TRBJ2-1; 8 bases agree with TRBD1. CDR1 is SQVTM and CDR2 is ANQGSEA in the germline V gene. This CDR3 region has 13 residues. This CDR3 is CSIDDRGSNEQFF. In DNA form, the CDR3 reads TGCAGCATTGACGACAGGGGTTCCAATGAGCAGTTCTTC.

The rearrangement joins TRBV7-9 to TRBJ2-3; perhaps D is TRBD1 or TRBD2 (5 bases each). Germline V lookup: CDR1 SEHNR, CDR2 FQNEAQ (reference sequence). This CDR3 region has 14 residues. With 4 bases removed from V and 2 bases from J, the gap between germline ends came to 10 bases. DNA of the CDR3: TGTGCCAGCAGCTCCCGGGACCACACAGATACGCAGTATTTT. This codes for CASSSRDHTDTQYF.

The chain couples TRBV19 to TRBJ2-5; D may be TRBD1 or TRBD2 (5 bases each). The V and J ends lost 3 bases and 5 bases respectively, with 19 bases between them. From germline, CDR1 is LNHDA and CDR2 SQIVND (reference sequence). The CDR3 extends over 16 amino acids. CDR3 in DNA: TGTGCCAGTAGTATTGGGTGGTCTGGGACCACGGAGACCCAGTACTTC. Amino acid sequence: CASSIGWSGTTETQYF.

In DNA form, the CDR3 reads TGTGCCAGCAGTCCCGGGACTAGCGACGAGACCCAGTACTTC. Translating it yields CASSPGTSDETQYF. V is TRBV7-9 and J is TRBJ2-5; 10 bases fit TRBD2. This CDR3 comprises 14 residues. Germline values: CDR1 SEHNR, CDR2 FQNEAQ (reference sequence). V lost 6 bases, J lost 5 bases, and 6 bases stayed unmatched. Full variable domain (remainder filled in from reference TRBV7-9 and TRBJ2-5): DTGVSQNPRHKITKRGQNVTFRCDPISEHNRLYWYRQTLGQGPEFLTYFQNEAQLEKSRLLSDRFSAERPKGSFSTLEIQRTEQGDSAMYLCASSPGTSDETQYFGPGTRLLVL.

The chain is built from TRBV5-1 and TRBJ1-1; a weak D match, TRBD1 (5 bases). Germline V gene sequence: CDR1 SGHRS, CDR2 YFSETQ. The CDR3 covers 16 residues. With 2 bases removed from V and 1 base from J, the gap between germline ends came to 15 bases. The CDR3 here is CASSFGAWFSNTEAFF. As DNA, the CDR3 is TGCGCCAGCAGCTTCGGGGCCTGGTTCTCGAACACTGAAGCTTTCTTT. Using reference TRBV5-1 and TRBJ1-1 for the parts outside the CDR3, the full variable domain is KAGVTQTPRYLIKTRGQQVTLSCSPISGHRSVSWYQQTPGQGLQFLFEYFSETQRNKGNFPGRFSGRQFSNSRSEMNVSTLELGDSALYLCASSFGAWFSNTEAFFGQGTRLTVV.

Remarks on this clone: The junction departs from the called germline gene at one end, perhaps through a read error. This chain links TRBV11-2 with TRBJ1-1; D uncertain. Germline V lookup: CDR1 SGHAT, CDR2 FQNNGV. This CDR3 is built from 14 residues. The CDR3 loop reads CASSLVGWNSEAFF. The CDR3 DNA is TGTGCCAGCAGCTTAGTAGGGTGGAACTCTGAAGCTTTCTTT.

This chain joins TRBV5-8 and TRBJ2-7; 8 nucleotides line up with TRBD1. Trimming took 1 base from V and 4 from J; bases not matched to a gene: 7. In germline, CDR1 is SGHTS, CDR2 YDEGEE. This CDR3 comprises 15 residues. The CDR3 bases are TGTGCCAGCAGCTTGTGGCAGGGGACAGGATACGAGCAGTACTTC. This encodes CASSLWQGTGYEQYF.

The rearrangement links TRBV19 to TRBJ2-2; maybe TRBD2 (5 bases). The length of the CDR3 is 14 residues. V lost 2 bases and J 6 bases, leaving 10 bases between the germline ends. CDR1 and CDR2 from the germline V gene are LNHDA and SQIVND (reference sequence). This CDR3 reads CASSIREGPGELFF. The DNA for the CDR3 is TGTGCCAGTAGTATACGCGAGGGTCCCGGGGAGCTGTTTTTT. Full variable domain (outside the CDR3, taken from reference TRBV19 and TRBJ2-2): DGGITQSPKYLFRKEGQNVTLSCEQNLNHDAMYWYRQDPGQGLRLIYYSQIVNDFQKGDIAEGYSVSREKKESFPLTVTSAQKNPTAFYLCASSIREGPGELFFGEGSRLTVL.

The rearrangement uses TRBV5-6 and TRBJ1-2; 7 positions agree with TRBD1. The germline CDR1 and CDR2 sequences are SGHDT and YYEEEE. This CDR3 has 14 amino acids. The ends lost 4 bases at V and 2 bases at J; junction bases unmatched: 5. The CDR3 coding sequence is TGTGCCAGCAGCCTGACAGGGCAGAACTATGGCTACACCTTC. Translated, it gives CASSLTGQNYGYTF.

J is TRBJ2-3 and V is TRBV2; 9 nucleotides match TRBD1. The CDR3 is 16 residues long. V lost 1 base to trimming and J lost 5 bases; unmatched junction nucleotides: 7. Per the germline V gene, CDR1 is SNHLY and CDR2 is FYNNEI. The DNA for the CDR3 is TGTGCCAGCAGTGAAGGGGACAGGGCTTTGAAAGATACGCAGTATTTT. The encoded protein is CASSEGDRALKDTQYF.

The chain combines TRBV19 with TRBJ2-2; D gene ambiguous. V was cut by 3 bases and J by 6 bases, with 5 bases left in between. Germline values: CDR1 LNHDA, CDR2 SQIVND (reference sequence). CDR3 length: 12 amino acids. The CDR3 spells CASSIEAGELFF. Written as DNA, the CDR3 is TGTGCCAGTAGTATTGAGGCCGGGGAGCTGTTTTTT. The full variable domain, completed using reference TRBV19 and TRBJ2-2, is DGGITQSPKYLFRKEGQNVTLSCEQNLNHDAMYWYRQDPGQGLRLIYYSQIVNDFQKGDIAEGYSVSREKKESFPLTVTSAQKNPTAFYLCASSIEAGELFFGEGSRLTVL.

The chain joins TRBV6-5 to TRBJ1-2; 12 bases agree with TRBD1. Germline V gives CDR1 MNHEY, CDR2 SVGAGI. The CDR3 contains 13 residues. J lost 8 bases, V lost 5 bases, and 3 bases had no gene match. The CDR3 DNA sequence: TGTGCCAGCAGTCCCGGGACAGGGGGCGGCTACACCTTC. The encoded protein is CASSPGTGGGYTF.

The rearrangement links TRBV27 to TRBJ1-1, with 7 bases lining up with TRBD1. J lost 1 base, V lost 7 bases, and 6 bases had no gene match. This CDR3 is built from 14 residues. Germline V gene sequence: CDR1 MNHEY, CDR2 SMNVEV (reference sequence). The CDR3 DNA reads as TGTGCCAGCACCATGACAGGGCCGAACACTGAAGCTTTCTTT. It is translated as CASTMTGPNTEAFF.

V is TRBV10-3 and J is TRBJ1-1, with D perhaps TRBD1 (5 bases). Germline-derived CDR1 and CDR2 are ENHRY and SYGVKD. V lost 8 bases to trimming and J lost 0 bases, with 7 bases between them. The CDR3 is made up of 12 amino acids. The CDR3 spells CAIAGLNTEAFF. CDR3 DNA sequence: TGTGCCATCGCAGGGCTGAACACTGAAGCTTTCTTT.

The chain is built from TRBV5-8 and TRBJ2-2; TRBD1 might be the D (6 bases). Trimming stripped 3 bases from V and 1 base from J, with 10 bases between. Germline CDR1 SGHTS, CDR2 YDEGEE. There are 15 residues in the CDR3. This CDR3 reads CASSSRTENTGELFF. The DNA for the CDR3 is TGTGCCAGCAGCTCCCGGACAGAGAACACCGGGGAGCTGTTTTTT. The full variable domain, completed using reference TRBV5-8 and TRBJ2-2, is EAGVTQSPTHLIKTRGQQATLRCSPISGHTSVYWYQQALGLGLQFLLWYDEGEERNRGNFPPRFSGRQFPNYSSELNVNALELEDSALYLCASSSRTENTGELFFGEGSRLTVL.

A single count supports this clone. The V and J genes are TRBV29-1 and TRBJ2-7, with D tentatively TRBD1 (6 bases). The CDR3 spans 13 residues. The V gene lost 0 bases and the J gene lost 2 bases, with 8 bases spanning the gap. Per germline, CDR1 SQVTM and CDR2 ANQGSEA. Here the CDR3 reads CSVEEDSAYEQYF. CDR3 coding DNA: TGCAGCGTTGAAGAGGACAGCGCCTACGAGCAGTACTTC.

This chain uses TRBV4-2 with TRBJ2-7, with D possibly being TRBD2 (6 bases). The CDR3 spans 15 residues. Germline V gives CDR1 LGHNA, CDR2 YNFKEQ. Trimming shortened V by 1 base and J by 4 bases, and 14 bases separated the two germline ends. The CDR3 DNA reads TGTGCCAGCAGCCAAGGGGCTGGTCTAGCGTACGAGCAGTACTTC. It specifies CASSQGAGLAYEQYF.

This chain joins TRBV6-1 and TRBJ1-6; D unclear. Trimming stripped 4 bases from V and 4 bases from J, with 14 bases between. This CDR3 region has 16 residues. Germline loops: CDR1 MNHNS, CDR2 SASEGT. CDR3 in amino acids: CASSVERVVYNSPLHF. In DNA form, the CDR3 reads TGTGCCAGCAGTGTGGAAAGGGTGGTTTATAATTCACCCCTCCACTTT.

The chain recombines TRBV2 with TRBJ2-1, with D maybe TRBD2 (7 bases). This CDR3 contains 13 residues. Trimming took off 8 bases at V and 6 bases at J, with 14 bases between the two ends. CDR1 and CDR2 from the germline V gene are SNHLY and FYNNEI. For the CDR3, the DNA is TGTGCCAGCTCGGGGGGCCTGGCCAATGAGCAGTTCTTC. It encodes CASSGGLANEQFF.

The chain combines TRBV7-9 with TRBJ2-7, with D unclear. This CDR3 contains 12 residues. Looked up from germline, CDR1 is SEHNR and CDR2 is FQNEAQ (reference sequence). The ends were cut back, 0 bases at V and 7 bases at J, with 7 bases in the middle. In DNA form, the CDR3 reads TGTGCCAGCAGCTTAGCCCCTCGGGAGCAGTACTTC. Its translation: CASSLAPREQYF.

V usage is TRBV7-2 and J usage is TRBJ2-1, with D tentatively TRBD2 (5 bases). V was pared by 3 bases and J by 8 bases, with 17 bases between. This CDR3 comprises 15 residues. Germline CDR1 reads SGHTA; CDR2 reads FQGNSA. The CDR3 region has the DNA TGTGCCAGCAGCTTTCCAAGACGGGTCGGGGATGAGCAGTTCTTC. Translated: CASSFPRRVGDEQFF. The full variable domain, completed using reference TRBV7-2 and TRBJ2-1, is GAGVSQSPSNKVTEKGKDVELRCDPISGHTALYWYRQSLGQGLEFLIYFQGNSAPDKSGLPSDRFSAERTGGSVSTLTIQRTQQEDSAVYLCASSFPRRVGDEQFFGPGTRLTVL.

V and J are TRBV7-9 and TRBJ2-7, with D perhaps matching TRBD2 (5 bases). V was shortened by 5 bases and J by 0 bases, with 14 bases between the two germline ends. The CDR3 contains 15 residues. Per germline, CDR1 SEHNR and CDR2 FQNEAQ (reference sequence). The CDR3 here is CASSLAEEYSYEQYF. Here the CDR3 DNA reads TGTGCCAGCAGCCTGGCGGAGGAATACTCCTACGAGCAGTACTTC.

In its sample, this clone was seen once. The chain employs TRBV29-1 and TRBJ1-6, with TRBD1 matching over 7 bases. The CDR3 totals 16 residues. CDR1 is SQVTM, CDR2 ANQGSEA, per germline. The CDR3 nucleotides are TGCACCCACCATGAGGACAGGAGCTCCTATAATTCACCCCTCCACTTT. Amino acid sequence: CTHHEDRSSYNSPLHF.

This clone was counted a single time. V and J are TRBV7-9 and TRBJ2-3, with a possible D match to TRBD1 (6 bases). Germline lookup yields CDR1 SEHNR and CDR2 FQNEAQ (reference sequence). V dropped 6 bases and J dropped 2 bases, with 18 bases sitting between them. The CDR3 has 16 residues. CDR3: CASRHGARGFTDTQYF. CDR3 coding DNA: TGTGCCAGCAGACATGGGGCCAGGGGATTCACAGATACGCAGTATTTT.

CDR3 DNA sequence: TGTGCCTGGAGTGATTACAGGGCCATCGGGGTGGGGTCCTACAATGAGCAGTTCTTC. Its translation is CAWSDYRAIGVGSYNEQFF. The chain combines TRBV30 with TRBJ2-1; D is possibly TRBD1 (6 bases). V was clipped by 1 base and J by 1 base, with 23 bases between them. CDR3 size: 19 residues. Germline V gene lookup returns CDR1 GTSNPN and CDR2 SVGIG (reference sequence).

V and J are TRBV10-3 and TRBJ1-1; D possibly corresponds to TRBD1 (5 bases). Germline lookup yields CDR1 ENHRY and CDR2 SYGVKD. Trimming shortened V by 5 bases and J by 3 bases, and 16 bases separated the two germline ends. The CDR3 has 15 residues. CDR3 nucleotide sequence: TGTGCCATCAGTATTCAGGGCGATGCGGACACTGAAGCTTTCTTT. Its translation: CAISIQGDADTEAFF.

This clone is a singleton in its sample. This chain uses TRBV5-1 with TRBJ1-2; 8 bases agree with TRBD1. The CDR3 runs 16 residues. After removal of 0 bases from V and 6 bases from J, the junction contained 10 bases not matched to a gene. Germline V gives CDR1 SGHRS, CDR2 YFSETQ. CDR3 sequence reads: CASSLGWTGQSDGYTF. The DNA of the CDR3 is TGCGCCAGCAGCTTGGGATGGACAGGGCAAAGTGATGGCTACACCTTC. The whole variable domain, remainder taken from reference TRBV5-1 and TRBJ1-2, is KAGVTQTPRYLIKTRGQQVTLSCSPISGHRSVSWYQQTPGQGLQFLFEYFSETQRNKGNFPGRFSGRQFSNSRSEMNVSTLELGDSALYLCASSLGWTGQSDGYTFGSGTRLTVV.

The chain couples TRBV18 to TRBJ1-5; 10 bases match TRBD1. The germline V gene has CDR1 KGHSH and CDR2 LQKENI. The CDR3 length is 14 residues. Trimming took 5 bases from V and 5 from J; bases not matched to a gene: 3. CDR3 loop: CASSGTGDHQPQHF. DNA for the CDR3: TGTGCCAGCTCAGGGACAGGGGACCATCAGCCCCAGCATTTT.

The CDR3 bases are TGCGCCAGCAGCACGCAGGGGGGACAGGGCGACGAGCAGTACTTC. Translated, it gives CASSTQGGQGDEQYF. The rearrangement links TRBV5-1 to TRBJ2-7; 9 bases align to TRBD1. From germline, CDR1 is SGHRS and CDR2 YFSETQ. The V and J ends lost 4 bases and 5 bases, in that order; junction bases with no gene match: 10. This CDR3 is 15 amino acids long.